This TCR beta chain was observed in a study of tumor-infiltrating lymphocytes in localized non-small cell lung cancer. V lost 5 bases to trimming and J lost 5 bases; unmatched junction nucleotides: 6. Germline V gives CDR1 SGHTA, CDR2 FQGNSA. The CDR3 is 15 amino acids. The table came from immunoSEQ multiplex PCR; TCRdb's copy has only in-frame clones and leaves some out. Here the sample spans about 29,000 clones, 70% to 90% being singletons. The receptor's source is a human donor with non-small cell lung cancer. The specimen was lung tumor tissue. The genes are TRBV7-2 and TRBJ2-5, with 12 bases identical to TRBD2. CDR3 loop: CASSTLAGGWETQYF. The CDR3 nucleotides are TGTGCCAGCAGCACCCTAGCGGGGGGGTGGGAGACCCAGTACTTC.